What follows is one T cell receptor beta chain and its context. The CDR3 runs to 13 residues. Germline assignment: CDR1 MDHEN and CDR2 SYDVKM. The V gene lost 6 bases and the J gene lost 2 bases, with 10 bases spanning the gap. This entry comes from a study of T cell changes during pregnancy in multiple sclerosis. This table comes from immunoSEQ multiplex PCR, and its TCRdb copy is limited to in-frame clones, with some not included. This sample yields around 40,000 clones, of which about 90% are seen a single time; roughly 0.5% belongs to the top ten. The source is a female donor in good health, enrolled as a control in a pregnancy study. V is TRBV28 and J is TRBJ1-2; D possibly corresponds to TRBD1 (5 bases). Sequenced material: CD4+ T cells from peripheral blood mononuclear cells, taken in the second trimester of pregnancy. The CDR3 protein is CASRDGGNYGYTF. The CDR3 bases are TGTGCCAGCAGGGACGGGGGAAACTATGGCTACACCTTC.